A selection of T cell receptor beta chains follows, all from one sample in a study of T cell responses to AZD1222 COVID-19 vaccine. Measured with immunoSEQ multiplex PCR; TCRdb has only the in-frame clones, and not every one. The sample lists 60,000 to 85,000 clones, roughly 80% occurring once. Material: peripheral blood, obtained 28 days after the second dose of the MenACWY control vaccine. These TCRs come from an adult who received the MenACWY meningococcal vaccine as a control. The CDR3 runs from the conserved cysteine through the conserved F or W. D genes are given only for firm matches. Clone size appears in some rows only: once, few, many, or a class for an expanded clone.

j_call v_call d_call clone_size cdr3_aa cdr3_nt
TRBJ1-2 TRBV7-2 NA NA CASSATRYGYTF TGTGCCAGCAGCGCTACGCGCTATGGCTACACCTTC
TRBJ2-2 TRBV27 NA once CASSRRDSYGELFF TGTGCCAGCAGCCGCAGAGACAGTTACGGGGAGCTGTTTTTT
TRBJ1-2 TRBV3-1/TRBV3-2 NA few CASSQRSYGYTF TGTGCCAGCAGCCAACGGTCCTATGGCTACACCTTC
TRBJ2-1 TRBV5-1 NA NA CASRGGPSGNEQFF TGCGCCAGCCGCGGGGGCCCCTCTGGGAATGAGCAGTTCTTC
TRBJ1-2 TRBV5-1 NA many CASSWDSYYGYTF TGCGCCAGCAGCTGGGACTCCTACTATGGCTACACCTTC
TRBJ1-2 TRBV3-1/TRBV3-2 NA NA CASSQGYGYTF TGTGCCAGCAGCCAAGGATATGGCTACACCTTC
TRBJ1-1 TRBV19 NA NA CASSNRRDTEAFF TGTGCCAGTAGCAATAGAAGGGACACTGAAGCTTTCTTT
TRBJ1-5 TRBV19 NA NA CASRSGVGNQPQHF TGTGCCAGTAGATCCGGGGTGGGGAATCAGCCCCAGCATTTT
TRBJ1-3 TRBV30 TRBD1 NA CAWSVSGTGVWNTIYF TGTGCCTGGAGTGTATCCGGGACAGGGGTATGGAACACCATATATTTT
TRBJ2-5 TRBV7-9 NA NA CASSHREIQGKRRETQYF TGTGCCAGCAGCCACCGAGAAATTCAGGGGAAGCGGAGAGAGACCCAGTACTTC
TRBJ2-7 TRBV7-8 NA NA CASSLYGQLPGYEQYF TGTGCCAGCAGCTTATATGGCCAGCTCCCTGGCTACGAGCAGTACTTC
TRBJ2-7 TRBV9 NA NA CASSVGFGYEQYF TGTGCCAGCAGCGTAGGTTTTGGCTACGAGCAGTACTTC
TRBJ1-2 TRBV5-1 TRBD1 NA CASSGIGTGYGYTF TGCGCCAGCAGCGGAATAGGGACAGGCTATGGCTACACCTTC
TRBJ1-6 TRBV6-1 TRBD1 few CASSEATGANSPLHF TGTGCCAGCAGTGAAGCAACAGGGGCCAATTCACCCCTCCACTTT
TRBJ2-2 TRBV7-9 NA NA CASSSTGELFF TGTGCCAGCAGCTCGACCGGGGAGCTGTTTTTT
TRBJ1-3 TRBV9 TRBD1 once CASSVEPGGRNTIYF TGTGCCAGCAGCGTAGAACCAGGGGGCCGAAACACCATATATTTT
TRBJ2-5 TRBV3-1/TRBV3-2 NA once CASSQVPGETQYF TGTGCCAGCAGCCAAGTTCCAGGGGAGACCCAGTACTTC
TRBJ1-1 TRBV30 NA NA CAWRRVDTEAFF TGTGCCTGGAGAAGGGTTGACACTGAAGCTTTCTTT
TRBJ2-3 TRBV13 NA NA CASSLGLSTDTQYF TGTGCCAGCAGCTTAGGCCTGTCCACAGATACGCAGTATTTT
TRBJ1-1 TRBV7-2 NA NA CASSPLRGAGTEAFF TGTGCCAGCAGCCCCCTGAGGGGGGCCGGGACTGAAGCTTTCTTT
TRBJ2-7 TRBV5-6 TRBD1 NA CASSLRVSGTGVYEQYF TGTGCCAGCAGCTTGAGGGTCTCCGGGACAGGAGTCTACGAGCAGTACTTC
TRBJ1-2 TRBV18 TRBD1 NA CASSAIRTGGDGANGYTF TGTGCCAGCTCAGCCATCCGGACAGGGGGAGATGGGGCGAATGGCTACACCTTC
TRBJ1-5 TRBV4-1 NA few CASSPTDSNQPQHF TGCGCCAGCAGCCCCACAGATAGCAATCAGCCCCAGCATTTT
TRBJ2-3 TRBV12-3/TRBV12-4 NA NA CASSRGLFTQYF TGTGCCAGCAGCCGTGGCCTTTTTACGCAGTATTTT
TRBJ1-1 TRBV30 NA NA CAWRLGLNTEAFF TGTGCCTGGAGACTGGGACTGAACACTGAAGCTTTCTTT
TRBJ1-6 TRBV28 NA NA CASSFSLGPGYNSPLHF TGTGCCAGCAGTTTCAGTCTGGGGCCAGGATATAATTCACCCCTCCACTTT
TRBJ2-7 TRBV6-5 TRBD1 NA CASSFSDRGLNEQYF TGTGCCAGCAGTTTTTCGGACAGGGGGCTCAACGAGCAGTACTTC